Sequencing of this TCR beta chain was carried out in a study of blood T cell repertoires in COVID-19 (dated by TCRdb to the early 2020s). For the study in its entirety: Collaborator samples came from the United States, Italy and Spain and covered acute and convalescent phases of COVID-19. The repertoires were released in a freely available public database intended as a resource for research on the immune response to SARS-CoV-2. The samples were drawn from two sources: the first 160 participants of the ongoing ImmuneRACE study, and 1,000 to 1,500 subjects contributed by 6 global collaborators. A de-identified subject ID, COVID-19 status, age in years and sex were almost always included in the sample metadata. The prospective study material was composed of cDNA or gDNA derived from T cells, B-cell-depleted T cells, or PBMCs. Deeply sampled blood TCRbeta repertoires from subjects exposed to, actively infected with, or recovered from COVID-19 were included in the dataset. Where HLA class I and class II types were available, the types were taken from metadata supplied by the sample provider, not from assay-based typing. The full study reports these points: Clinical and demographic metadata were provided uncurated, with the amount varying by source and participant.

The CDR3 spans 16 residues, from the cysteine through the phenylalanine. The DNA shown is the 48-base CDR3, in frame from base 1. Taken from the germline V gene, the CDR1 and CDR2 loops are SGHRS and YFSETQ. Trimming removed 5 bases from V and 5 bases from J; the gene matches leave 15 bases unexplained. Each collaborating institution followed its own protocols to collect whole blood in K2EDTA tubes. For TCRbeta analysis, collaborators shipped samples as frozen whole blood, isolated PBMCs, or DNA extracted from either of those sample types. As regards this clone: Its antigen target is currently unknown. Base qualities are not at hand, and no much larger clone is one base apart.

TCRbeta CDR3 regions were amplified from genomic DNA using the immunoSEQ Assay, a bias-controlled multiplex PCR. As for the original processing: Within the assay, amplification of reference gene primers was used to estimate how many nucleated cells each sample contained. Sequence reads were collapsed and filtered to measure the absolute abundance of every unique TCRbeta CDR3 rearrangement. Productive Simpson clonality was computed per sample as the square root of Simpson's diversity index over productive rearrangements. TCRdb limited this immuneACCESS table to in-frame rearrangements with V and J called. A share of clones is missing; checked studies link under half to unresolved V genes, and the rest is unexplained. V and J calls and clone size follow that table, whereas D and trimming were derived from the DNA. Present in this sample are about 46,000 clones, about 85% of which were seen just once. The top ten constitute about 6.8% of the sample.

Sample: peripheral blood. The chain joins TRBV5-1 to TRBJ2-5; 7 central nucleotides agree with TRBD1. The receptor was isolated from a man in his sixties with acute or convalescent COVID-19. The DNA reads as follows: TGCGCCAGCAGGGACCGGGACAGTTACTTCCTGGAGACCCAGTACTTC. It translates to CASRDRDSYFLETQYF.